One sample yielded the 5 T cell receptor beta chains listed below, sequenced in a study of T-cell memory formation after mild COVID-19 (dated by TCRdb to the early 2020s). The receptor library was made with 5' RACE. The listed sequencing device is Illumina NovaSeq 6000. TCRdb reworked the public reads: Q25 trimming with fastp, MiXCR clone assembly, productive beta chains retained. Rows merge per CDR3 protein into single entries with the most common DNA and genes. The sample table lists around 440,000 distinct CDR3 sequences, about 20% of them with a count of one. Roughly an eighth of the sample lies in the top ten. The sample comprised PBMCs or a T cell subset sorted from them (not recorded which). These receptors came from an adult woman who had mild COVID-19 (a few samples of this study predate the infection). The sample titles of this study are shuffled in the database, so cell type and time point are left out; the donor was told from shared clones.

This clonotype was picked up a small number of times. This chain connects TRBV4-1 to TRBJ2-6; D unclear. Between the trimmed V and J ends, which lost 0 bases and 0 bases, there was a span of 12 bases. This CDR3 contains 18 residues. The germline V gene encodes CDR1 MGHRA and CDR2 YSYEKL. This chain's CDR3 is CASSQEDGQYSGANVLTF. The DNA of the CDR3 is TGCGCCAGCAGCCAAGAGGACGGTCAATACTCTGGGGCCAACGTCCTGACTTTC.

V usage is TRBV12-3 or TRBV12-4 and J usage is TRBJ1-1; D possibly corresponds to TRBD1 (5 bases). V lost 7 bases, J lost 11 bases, and 14 bases lay in between. The CDR3 runs to 11 residues. This CDR3 is CASKVGVSAFF. CDR3 DNA sequence: TGTGCCAGCAAAGTGGGGGTGAGCGCTTTCTTT.

This clonotype was found a few times. J is TRBJ1-2 and V is TRBV5-1, with D tentatively TRBD1 (5 bases). Germline V gene data show CDR1 as SGHRS and CDR2 as YFSETQ. V lost 3 bases to trimming and J lost 8 bases, with 17 bases between them. The CDR3 is made up of 14 amino acids. The CDR3 is CASSSGLGDRGYTF. The DNA for the CDR3 is TGCGCCAGCAGCTCGGGACTGGGGGATAGAGGCTACACCTTC.

The table lists this clonotype with a few counts. The chain couples TRBV10-3 to TRBJ2-3; 9 nucleotides line up with TRBD2. The germline V gene has CDR1 ENHRY and CDR2 SYGVKD. The CDR3 covers 16 residues. Unmatched junction bases numbered 9, after V lost 6 bases and J lost 2 bases. DNA for the CDR3: TGTGCCATCAGCCTCACCCTAGCGGGGCCCACAGATACGCAGTATTTT. Encoded protein: CAISLTLAGPTDTQYF.

This rearrangement joins TRBV6-2 or TRBV6-3 to TRBJ1-1; D is unclear. CDR3 length: 14 amino acids. Trimming pared 3 bases from V and 7 bases from J, leaving 15 bases between. The V gene's germline CDR1 is MNHEY and CDR2 SVGEGT. The CDR3: CASSYYVGSVEAFF. The CDR3 nucleotides read TGTGCCAGCAGTTATTACGTCGGAAGTGTTGAAGCTTTCTTT.